The present entry profiles one T cell receptor beta chain with its context. These data come from a study of blood T cell repertoires in COVID-19. V dropped 6 bases and J dropped 4 bases, with 20 bases sitting between them. The CDR3 sequence is 16 residues long. Per germline, CDR1 SEHNR and CDR2 FQNEAQ (reference sequence). Original processing methods: By means of reference gene primer amplification, nucleated cell counts were estimated. Sequencing used immunoSEQ multiplex PCR; TCRdb keeps in-frame clones, though not all of them. V and J calls and clone size are given by that table; D and trimming were obtained from the DNA. The table shows some 80,000 clones, with around nine tenths occurring only once.

The chain employs TRBV7-9 and TRBJ2-3; perhaps TRBD2 as D (7 bases). Sequencing was performed on peripheral blood. This clonotype was obtained from a man aged 45-65 years with active or convalescent COVID-19. CDR3 sequence: CASREAGGAGSDTQYF. The CDR3 bases are TGTGCCAGCAGGGAAGCTGGGGGGGCAGGATCAGATACGCAGTATTTT.